This T cell receptor beta chain was recovered during a study of T cells in localized non-small cell lung cancer. Broader study findings: The study linked higher blood T cell density to longer overall survival. Heterogeneity stays possible, as sequencing covered only one tumor region. Peak T cell clonality was found in uninvolved adjacent lung, exceeding tumor. A median of 57 of the top 100 tumor clones appeared in adjacent lung, which was paired and uninvolved.

This table comes from immunoSEQ multiplex PCR, and its TCRdb copy is limited to in-frame clones, with some not included. This table holds tens of thousands of clones, 85% to 90% found once. On this clone itself: Its antigen is currently unknown.

Trimming cost V 5 bases and J 4 bases, with 18 bases left between them. CDR1 and CDR2 (germline): LNHDA, SQIVND (reference sequence). CDR3 length: 17 residues. The genes are TRBV19 and TRBJ2-6; TRBD1 might be the D (5 bases). The TCR comes from a male donor at least 60 years old with stage III squamous cell lung carcinoma. The input for sequencing was peripheral blood, taken before any cancer treatment. The CDR3, as DNA: TGTGCCAGTAGTCCCCCTTTACAGGCTGCCGGGGCCAACGTCCTGACTTTC. It codes for CASSPPLQAAGANVLTF.